The 32 T cell receptor beta chains given below trace back to one sample, sequenced in a study of T-cell memory formation after mild COVID-19. One entry per CDR3 protein, called by TCRdb with MiXCR from the 5' RACE reads. The data contain about 440,000 distinct CDR3 sequences, roughly 20% of them seen just once; the ten biggest clones take up about 8.1%. Sequenced sample: PBMCs or a T cell subset sorted from them (not recorded which). The receptor source for this set is an adult woman who had mild COVID-19 (a few samples of this study predate the infection). Cell type and time point are not known.

This clonotype was detected a few times. The chain recombines TRBV3-1 with TRBJ1-5; D possibly corresponds to TRBD1 (5 bases). CDR1 and CDR2 (germline): LGHDT, YNNKEL (reference sequence). The V end lost 1 base, the J end lost 6 bases, and 7 bases lay between the germline ends. This CDR3 region has 13 residues. The CDR3 protein is CASSQGGRQPQHF. In DNA, the CDR3 is TGTGCCAGCAGCCAAGGGGGACGTCAGCCCCAGCATTTT.

The chain links TRBV7-9 to TRBJ1-2; tentative D call: TRBD1 (5 bases). The germline gives CDR1 SEHNR, CDR2 FQNEAQ (reference sequence). Trimming cost V 5 bases and J 0 bases, with 13 bases left between them. The CDR3 totals 15 residues. The DNA for the CDR3 is TGTGCCAGCAGCGCCCCGACAGTTTCTAACTATGGCTACACCTTC. Its protein product is CASSAPTVSNYGYTF.

This clonotype was counted ten times or more. The chain uses TRBV20-1 and TRBJ2-5, with D tentatively TRBD1 (5 bases). CDR1 and CDR2 (germline): DFQATT, SNEGSKA (reference sequence). CDR3 length equals 17 residues. V lost 0 bases to trimming and J lost 4 bases, with 21 bases between them. The CDR3 spells CSARDQPHRWFPETQYF. CDR3 DNA sequence: TGCAGTGCTAGAGATCAGCCTCACAGGTGGTTCCCAGAGACCCAGTACTTC.

This clonotype has just a few counts. The gene calls are TRBV12-5 and TRBJ2-7, with TRBD2 as a possible D gene (5 bases). The CDR3 is 13 amino acids. V shed 3 bases and J shed 3 bases, with 9 bases lying between them. Germline V gene sequence: CDR1 LGHNT, CDR2 FRNRAP. The chain's CDR3 is CASGLGLIYEQYF. CDR3 DNA sequence: TGTGCTAGTGGTTTAGGACTCATCTACGAGCAGTACTTC.

This chain links TRBV29-1 with TRBJ2-3, with D perhaps TRBD2 (6 bases). CDR1 and CDR2 (germline): SQVTM, ANQGSEA. The length of the CDR3 is 16 residues. The V gene lost 1 base and the J gene lost 3 bases, with 17 bases spanning the gap. The CDR3 nucleotides are TGCAGCGTTGAAGGGAGGGCAGGGCTTTGGACAGATACGCAGTATTTT. Protein sequence: CSVEGRAGLWTDTQYF.

The chain employs TRBV5-1 and TRBJ1-2; D ambiguous. The V and J ends lost 0 bases and 4 bases respectively, with 7 bases between them. The CDR3 is 13 amino acids. The germline gives CDR1 SGHRS, CDR2 YFSETQ. CDR3 coding DNA: TGCGCCAGCAGCTTGGTGGAGGCCTATGGCTACACCTTC. Protein: CASSLVEAYGYTF.

This chain connects TRBV7-6 to TRBJ2-4; D may be TRBD1 or TRBD2 (5 bases each). V was trimmed by 5 bases and J by 8 bases, leaving 16 bases between them. The V gene's germline CDR1 is SGHVS and CDR2 FNYEAQ. This CDR3 has 14 residues. In DNA form, the CDR3 reads TGTGCCAGCAGCGCGACGGGACCGAAGGACATTCAGTACTTC. Protein sequence: CASSATGPKDIQYF.

The chain couples TRBV7-2 to TRBJ2-7; 8 nucleotides match TRBD2. With 4 bases clipped from V and 5 bases from J, the junction kept 7 bases outside the gene matches. The CDR3 contains 14 residues. CDR1 and CDR2 from the germline V gene are SGHTA and FQGNSA. CDR3 DNA: TGTGCCAGCAGCTCGGGACTAGTGACCCACGAGCAGTACTTC. Residues: CASSSGLVTHEQYF.

This clonotype was found a few times. This chain links TRBV15 with TRBJ2-1, with 9 bases fitting TRBD1. The germline CDR1 and CDR2 sequences are LNHNV and YYDKDF (reference sequence). The V gene end was trimmed by 5 bases and the J gene end by 7 bases; junction bases not matched to a gene: 3. CDR3 length: 13 residues. CDR3 sequence (DNA): TGTGCCACCAGCGGGACAGGGTGGAATGAGCAGTTCTTC. Translating gives CATSGTGWNEQFF. The entire variable domain, with the rest obtained from reference TRBV15 and TRBJ2-1, is as follows: DAMVIQNPRYQVTQFGKPVTLSCSQTLNHNVMYWYQQKSSQAPKLLFHYYDKDFNNEADTPDNFQSRRPNTSFCFLDIRSPGLGDTAMYLCATSGTGWNEQFFGPGTRLTVL.

Ten or more counts support this clonotype. The chain links TRBV5-1 to TRBJ1-4, with 10 bases identical to TRBD1. Germline V gives CDR1 SGHRS, CDR2 YFSETQ. V shed 2 bases and J 7 bases; nucleotides not matched to a gene: 2. This CDR3 is 14 amino acids long. CDR3 coding DNA: TGCGCCAGCAGCTTCGGACAGGGGGGTGAAAAACTGTTTTTT. This encodes CASSFGQGGEKLFF.

This clonotype has a handful of counts. The rearrangement uses TRBV24-1 and TRBJ2-5; unclear D gene. Germline V gene data show CDR1 as KGHDR and CDR2 as SFDVKD. Trimming took 2 bases from V and 4 from J, leaving 7 bases between them. The CDR3 sequence is 13 residues long. The CDR3 loop is CATSDSPGETQYF. The CDR3, as DNA: TGTGCCACCAGTGATTCGCCTGGAGAGACCCAGTACTTC.

The chain employs TRBV18 and TRBJ1-2; 8 bases match TRBD1. With V trimmed by 2 bases and J by 0 bases, 5 bases remained unmatched. CDR1 is KGHSH and CDR2 is LQKENI in the germline V gene. The CDR3 is 16 amino acids. The CDR3 sequence: CASSPSGTGANYGYTF. The DNA of the CDR3 is TGTGCCAGCTCACCATCCGGGACAGGAGCTAACTATGGCTACACCTTC.

The V call is TRBV5-1, the J call TRBJ2-1, with 7 bases that match TRBD1. Germline CDR1 reads SGHRS; CDR2 reads YFSETQ. V lost 3 bases and J lost 7; bases outside the gene matches: 10. There are 15 residues in the CDR3. This CDR3 is CASSSLPGQHNEQFF. The CDR3 DNA is TGCGCCAGCAGCTCACTTCCGGGACAGCATAATGAGCAGTTCTTC. The entire variable domain, with the rest obtained from reference TRBV5-1 and TRBJ2-1, is as follows: KAGVTQTPRYLIKTRGQQVTLSCSPISGHRSVSWYQQTPGQGLQFLFEYFSETQRNKGNFPGRFSGRQFSNSRSEMNVSTLELGDSALYLCASSSLPGQHNEQFFGPGTRLTVL.

V gene TRBV5-1 combines with J gene TRBJ2-1, with a possible D match to TRBD2 (5 bases). This CDR3 comprises 15 residues. Germline assignment: CDR1 SGHRS and CDR2 YFSETQ. V was pared by 0 bases and J by 3 bases, with 10 bases between. The CDR3 sequence: CASSLGGSVYNEQFF. The CDR3 DNA is TGCGCCAGCAGCTTGGGCGGGTCCGTCTACAATGAGCAGTTCTTC.

This clonotype has more than one count but fewer than ten. The chain has TRBV4-3 and TRBJ2-5; TRBD2 aligns across 12 bases. CDR1 is LGHNA and CDR2 is YSLEER in the germline V gene. V lost 1 base and J lost 3; bases outside the gene matches: 3. This CDR3 has 16 amino acids. CDR3 amino acids: CASSQALAGGEETQYF. CDR3 bases: TGCGCCAGCAGCCAAGCACTAGCGGGAGGTGAAGAGACCCAGTACTTC.

The chain carries TRBV9 and TRBJ2-2; either TRBD1 or TRBD2 may fit D (5 bases each). The CDR3 covers 16 residues. Trimming left V 0 bases short and J 0 bases short, with 9 bases between. Germline loops: CDR1 SGDLS, CDR2 YYNGEE. The CDR3 nucleotides are TGTGCCAGCAGCGTAGAGGGGAGCCCGAACACCGGGGAGCTGTTTTTT. Protein sequence: CASSVEGSPNTGELFF. The variable domain in full, completed from reference TRBV9 and TRBJ2-2, reads DSGVTQTPKHLITATGQRVTLRCSPRSGDLSVYWYQQSLDQGLQFLIQYYNGEERAKGNILERFSAQQFPDLHSELNLSSLELGDSALYFCASSVEGSPNTGELFFGEGSRLTVL.

This chain links TRBV20-1 with TRBJ1-1; D is unclear. Per germline, CDR1 DFQATT and CDR2 SNEGSKA (reference sequence). This CDR3 has 13 amino acids. The V and J ends lost 6 bases and 5 bases respectively, with 16 bases between them. In DNA, the CDR3 is TGCAGTGCAGGGTCCCCCGCCGGGACTGAAGCTTTCTTT. This encodes CSAGSPAGTEAFF.

In this sample, this clonotype turned up a few times. The V call is TRBV4-3, the J call TRBJ1-5, with D uncertain. Trimming removed 0 bases from V and 2 bases from J, with 11 bases in between. The CDR3 length is 16 residues. Germline V CDR1 and CDR2: LGHNA, YSLEER. Here the CDR3 reads CASSQDWVLGNQPQHF. CDR3 DNA sequence: TGCGCCAGCAGCCAAGATTGGGTTTTGGGCAATCAGCCCCAGCATTTT.

This clonotype was picked up a small number of times. This chain uses TRBV30 with TRBJ2-1; weak D call: TRBD1 (6 bases). Germline V CDR1 and CDR2: GTSNPN, SVGIG (reference sequence). Trimming removed 0 bases from V and 3 bases from J, with 9 bases in between. The CDR3 length is 14 residues. The CDR3 nucleotides are TGTGCCTGGAGTGTTAGGGGGATCTACAATGAGCAGTTCTTC. It codes for CAWSVRGIYNEQFF.

The rearrangement uses TRBV5-1 and TRBJ1-2; D is unresolved. Per the germline V gene, CDR1 is SGHRS and CDR2 is YFSETQ. The V end lost 0 bases, the J end lost 4 bases, and 7 bases lay between the germline ends. This CDR3 comprises 13 residues. The CDR3 DNA reads TGCGCCAGCAGCTTGGCGGCGACCTATGGCTACACCTTC. This sequence encodes CASSLAATYGYTF.

This chain uses TRBV2 with TRBJ1-2; 7 bases map to TRBD1. CDR1 is SNHLY, CDR2 FYNNEI, per germline. This CDR3 spans 13 amino acids. Unmatched junction bases numbered 6, after V lost 9 bases and J lost 2 bases. The CDR3 nucleotides read TGTGCCAGGAAGGGGGCAGGAAACTATGGCTACACCTTC. Its translation is CARKGAGNYGYTF.

This clonotype was seen a few times. CDR3 nucleotides: TGTGCCAGCAGCCAAGATGGGGGAACCGGAAACACCATATATTTT. Its protein product is CASSQDGGTGNTIYF. The rearrangement links TRBV4-2 to TRBJ1-3; maybe TRBD1 (5 bases). This CDR3 comprises 15 residues. Trimming took 0 bases from V and 4 from J, leaving 10 bases between them. Germline V gives CDR1 LGHNA, CDR2 YNFKEQ.

V and J are TRBV4-3 and TRBJ2-4, with TRBD1 matching over 7 bases. The CDR3 loop spans 18 amino acids. The V and J ends lost 0 bases and 1 base, in that order; junction bases with no gene match: 9. Germline CDR1 LGHNA, CDR2 YSLEER. The CDR3 reads CASSQEWGDREAKNIQYF. The CDR3 coding sequence is TGCGCCAGCAGCCAAGAATGGGGTGACAGGGAGGCCAAAAACATTCAGTACTTC.

V and J are TRBV9 and TRBJ2-2; 7 positions agree with TRBD1. Germline-derived CDR1 and CDR2 are SGDLS and YYNGEE. The CDR3 is 15 amino acids. V gave up 2 bases and J gave up 6 bases; unmatched junction bases: 7. CDR3 nucleotide sequence: TGTGCCAGCAGCGTCCGGGACAGAACTTCCGGGGAGCTGTTTTTT. This gives the protein CASSVRDRTSGELFF. Together with reference TRBV9 and TRBJ2-2, the CDR3 gives the full variable domain: DSGVTQTPKHLITATGQRVTLRCSPRSGDLSVYWYQQSLDQGLQFLIQYYNGEERAKGNILERFSAQQFPDLHSELNLSSLELGDSALYFCASSVRDRTSGELFFGEGSRLTVL.

V is TRBV6-6 and J is TRBJ1-2; 7 bases align to TRBD1. The CDR3 loop spans 14 amino acids. CDR1 is MNHNY, CDR2 SVGAGI, per germline (reference sequence). J was trimmed by 4 bases and V by 4 bases; bases with no gene match: 6. The CDR3 region is CASSSTGQIYGYTF. The CDR3 region has the DNA TGTGCCAGCAGTTCGACGGGACAGATCTATGGCTACACCTTC.

The rearrangement uses TRBV6-2 or TRBV6-3 and TRBJ1-5; D is uncertain. This CDR3 is 14 amino acids long. V shed 2 bases and J shed 3 bases, with 8 bases lying between them. In germline, CDR1 is MNHEY, CDR2 SVGEGT. CDR3 sequence: CASSYGQYNQPQHF. DNA of the CDR3: TGTGCCAGCAGTTACGGGCAGTACAATCAGCCCCAGCATTTT.

The rearrangement joins TRBV7-9 to TRBJ1-2, with D unclear. Between the trimmed V and J ends, which lost 4 bases and 2 bases, there was a span of 11 bases. The CDR3 loop spans 14 amino acids. From germline, CDR1 is SEHNR and CDR2 FQNEAQ (reference sequence). This chain's CDR3 is CASSSRGRNYGYTF. CDR3 DNA sequence: TGTGCCAGCAGCTCACGCGGACGGAACTATGGCTACACCTTC.

This clonotype was picked up a small number of times. The rearrangement links TRBV18 to TRBJ2-1, with a weak D call TRBD2 (6 bases). Per the germline V gene, CDR1 is KGHSH and CDR2 is LQKENI. V lost 7 bases and J 1 base, leaving 8 bases between the germline ends. The CDR3 length is 13 residues. The CDR3 bases are TGTGCCAGCTGGGGGGTTTCCTACAATGAGCAGTTCTTC. This translates into CASWGVSYNEQFF.

This clonotype was counted between two and nine times. The V and J genes are TRBV6-1 and TRBJ1-2; TRBD1 matches at 7 bases. CDR3 size: 15 residues. The J segment lost 2 bases and the V segment lost 6 bases, leaving 9 bases of the junction unmatched. Germline CDR1 MNHNS, CDR2 SASEGT. CDR3 coding DNA: TGTGCCAGCAGATCGACAGGGCCTCCAAACTATGGCTACACCTTC. This encodes CASRSTGPPNYGYTF.

This clonotype occurred many times. V is TRBV7-8 and J is TRBJ2-3; unclear D gene. Germline CDR1 reads SGHVS; CDR2 reads FQNEAQ. This CDR3 spans 14 amino acids. V lost 2 bases and J 3 bases, leaving 9 bases between the germline ends. CDR3 region: CASSLNVGTDTQYF. For the CDR3, the DNA is TGTGCCAGCAGCTTAAATGTAGGGACAGATACGCAGTATTTT.

The chain couples TRBV10-3 to TRBJ1-5; weak D call: TRBD1 (5 bases). This CDR3 contains 14 residues. Germline loops: CDR1 ENHRY, CDR2 SYGVKD. The V gene lost 6 bases and the J gene lost 2 bases, with 11 bases spanning the gap. This CDR3 is CAISPTGGNQPQHF. In DNA form, the CDR3 reads TGTGCCATCAGCCCAACAGGAGGCAATCAGCCCCAGCATTTT.

This clonotype was recorded a few times. The CDR3 is CASSTGTGAMNTEAFF. CDR3 in DNA: TGCGCCAGCAGCACCGGGACAGGGGCCATGAACACTGAAGCTTTCTTT. This chain uses TRBV5-1 with TRBJ1-1, with TRBD1 matching 10 bases. The CDR3 totals 16 residues. CDR1 and CDR2 from the germline V gene are SGHRS and YFSETQ. The trim removed 4 bases at V and 0 bases at J, leaving 6 bases unmatched.